A selection of T cell receptor beta chains follows, all from one sample in a study of metastatic and nonmetastatic thyroid tumors. TCRdb re-called the PCR reads with MiXCR. Found here are more than 7,000 clones, 22% of them singletons; the top ten hold about a sixth. What was sequenced was adjacent normal tissue. The receptors were gathered from a female donor with papillary thyroid cancer or a benign thyroid nodule (not recorded which). Some clones in this sample may be carry-over from other donors' samples. Both conserved end residues are part of each CDR3. D genes are given only for firm matches. Clone size is given for some rows only: seen once, a few or many times, or a class if the clone is expanded.

d_call j_call v_call clone_size cdr3_length cdr3_aa cdr3_nt
. TRBJ2-7 TRBV6-1 . 10 CASSVGEQYF TGTGCCAGCAGCGTGGGCGAGCAGTACTTC
TRBD1 TRBJ1-2 TRBV19 many 14 CACRHRGPNYGYTF TGTGCCTGCCGTCACAGGGGTCCTAACTATGGCTACACCTTC
TRBD1 TRBJ1-1 TRBV12-3/TRBV12-4 medium-sized 14 CASSLGQRNTEAFF TGTGCCAGCAGTTTGGGACAGAGAAACACTGAAGCTTTCTTT
TRBD2 TRBJ2-7 TRBV18 many 14 CASSELAGGREQYF TGTGCCAGCTCAGAGTTAGCGGGAGGTCGAGAGCAGTACTTC
. TRBJ1-5 TRBV20-1 many 15 CSARGEAGPNQPQHF TGCAGTGCTAGGGGGGAGGCAGGGCCAAATCAGCCCCAGCATTTT
TRBD2 TRBJ2-2 TRBV20-1 many 16 CSATGTSGSNTGELFF TGCAGTGCTACCGGGACTAGCGGGTCGAACACCGGGGAGCTGTTTTTT
. TRBJ2-3 TRBV24-1 few 15 CANSDNTPGGDTQYF TGTGCCAACAGTGATAACACCCCAGGAGGAGATACGCAGTATTTT
. TRBJ1-2 TRBV6-5 . 14 CASSYSIDDIGYTF TGTGCCAGCAGTTACTCGATTGACGATATTGGCTACACCTTC
. TRBJ2-3 TRBV6-1 many 15 CASSHRGGGTDTQYF TGTGCCAGCAGTCACAGGGGAGGGGGCACAGATACGCAGTATTTT
. TRBJ1-5 TRBV24-1 medium-sized 16 CATSDTSSLGDQPQHF TGTGCCACCAGTGACACCTCTTCTCTGGGCGATCAGCCCCAGCATTTT
. TRBJ1-1 TRBV5-8 . 16 CASSPGHGALNTEAFF TGTGCCAGCAGCCCAGGACATGGGGCTTTGAACACCGAAGCTTTCTTT
. TRBJ1-2 TRBV4-1 . 15 CASSQDKGRVYGYTF TGCGCCAGCAGTCAAGATAAAGGCAGGGTCTATGGCTACACCTTC
. TRBJ2-3 TRBV5-5 . 12 CASSLMQDTQYF TGTGCCAGCAGCTTGATGCAGGACACACAGTATTTT
. TRBJ2-6 TRBV7-2 many 15 CASTLGTAGANVLTF TGTGCCAGCACCCTGGGGACCGCCGGGGCCAACGTCCTGACTTTC
TRBD2 TRBJ2-5 TRBV9 many 15 CASSVVGGGRETQYF TGTGCCAGCAGCGTAGTGGGGGGGGGACGGGAGACCCAGTACTTC
. TRBJ2-6 TRBV20-1 many 16 CSASIQVNSGANVLTF TGCAGTGCTAGTATACAGGTTAACTCTGGGGCCAACGTCCTGACTTTC
. TRBJ1-1 TRBV20-1 many 13 CSATSYMNTEAFF TGCAGTGCTACCTCTTACATGAACACTGAAGCTTTCTTT
TRBD2 TRBJ2-7 TRBV7-8 . 14 CASSFGGATYEQYF TGTGCCAGCAGCTTCGGGGGGGCAACGTACGAGCAGTATTTC
. TRBJ1-1 TRBV19 medium-sized 12 CASRPGNTEAFF TGTGCCAGTAGGCCCGGGAACACTGAAGCTTTCTTT
TRBD2 TRBJ2-3 TRBV6-1 few 15 CASSVSAGGTDTQYF TGTGCCAGCAGTGTATCGGCGGGAGGAACAGATACGCAGTATTTT
. TRBJ2-1 TRBV24-1 many 12 CATSGSLGGQFF TGTGCCACCAGTGGCTCCCTGGGTGGGCAGTTCTTC
TRBD1 TRBJ2-7 TRBV12-3/TRBV12-4 medium-sized 13 CASSLGQGGEQYF TGTGCCAGCAGCTTGGGACAGGGTGGCGAGCAGTACTTC
TRBD1 TRBJ2-7 TRBV24-1 . 14 CATSDETGVGEQYF TGTGCCACCAGTGATGAGACAGGGGTAGGCGAGCAGTACTTC
. TRBJ2-1 TRBV27 large 14 CASSSAVTDNEQFF TGTGCCAGCAGTTCTGCAGTTACCGACAATGAGCAGTTCTTC
. TRBJ2-7 TRBV27 medium-sized 14 CASSLGGRFGWQYF TGTGCCAGCAGTTTGGGGGGGCGGTTTGGATGGCAGTACTTC
TRBD1 TRBJ1-1 TRBV28 . 15 CASSSPALRQGEAFF TGTGCCAGCAGTTCCCCGGCTCTGAGACAGGGTGAAGCTTTCTTT
TRBD1 TRBJ2-6 TRBV10-2 many 20 CASSESPLDRGEWGANVLTF TGCGCCAGCAGTGAGTCCCCTTTGGACAGGGGTGAATGGGGGGCCAACGTCCTGACTTTC
. TRBJ2-3 TRBV30 many 15 CAWSVIHRGTDTQYF TGTGCCTGGAGTGTGATTCACAGGGGCACAGATACGCAGTATTTT
. TRBJ1-1 TRBV7-8 medium-sized 15 CASSSIAGKNTEAFF TGTGCCAGCAGCTCGATAGCGGGGAAGAACACTGAAGCTTTCTTT
TRBD1 TRBJ2-3 TRBV19 many 16 CASSSLGTGGADTQYF TGTGCCAGTAGTAGCCTCGGGACAGGAGGGGCAGATACGCAGTATTTT
. TRBJ1-4 TRBV6-1 medium-sized 15 CASRRGTVDNEKLFF TGTGCCAGCAGGCGGGGTACAGTCGATAATGAAAAACTGTTTTTT
. TRBJ2-5 TRBV11-2 many 15 CASTQDRGNQETQYF TGTGCCAGCACCCAAGACCGGGGTAACCAAGAGACCCAGTACTTC
TRBD1 TRBJ1-2 TRBV18 many 15 CASSPDGQGSYGYTF TGTGCCAGCTCACCAGACGGACAGGGGAGTTATGGCTACACCTTC
. TRBJ2-3 TRBV3-1 many 13 CASSQFSTDTQYF TGTGCCAGCAGCCAATTTAGCACAGATACGCAGTATTTT
TRBD1 TRBJ1-6 TRBV7-2 . 15 CASSKDRDRRSPLHF TGTGCCAGCAGCAAAGACCGGGACAGAAGATCACCCCTCCACTTT
TRBD1 TRBJ2-2 TRBV28 . 16 CASSPRPGQWFGELFF TGTGCCAGCAGTCCAAGGCCGGGACAGTGGTTCGGGGAGCTGTTTTTT
TRBD1 TRBJ1-1 TRBV20-1 many 16 CSARTNRGFMNTEAFF TGCAGTGCTAGAACAAACAGGGGGTTCATGAACACTGAAGCTTTCTTT
TRBD1 TRBJ2-7 TRBV3-1 . 13 CASSPNRGNEQYF TGTGCCAGCAGCCCCAACAGGGGCAACGAGCAGTACTTC
. TRBJ2-3 TRBV10-1 medium-sized 13 CASSESTADTQYF TGCGCCAGCAGTGAGTCGACCGCAGATACGCAGTATTTT
TRBD2 TRBJ2-3 TRBV20-1 many 16 CSAPSAGGGTTDTQYF TGCAGTGCGCCGTCGGCCGGCGGGGGGACCACAGATACGCAGTATTTT
. TRBJ1-6 TRBV6-6 . 15 CASSYKPGLISPLHF TGTGCCAGCAGTTACAAACCGGGACTGATATCACCCCTCCACTTT
. TRBJ2-1 TRBV2 few 14 CASSVAGTFNEQFF TGTGCCAGCAGTGTTGCCGGGACTTTCAATGAGCAGTTCTTC
. TRBJ1-3 TRBV2 . 14 CASTDGVSGNTIYF TGTGCCAGTACTGATGGAGTCTCTGGAAACACCATATATTTT
TRBD1 TRBJ1-6 TRBV6-1 few 17 CASTLLRGGPAYSPLHF TGTGCCAGCACCCTTCTCAGGGGGGGTCCGGCATATTCACCCCTCCACTTT
. TRBJ2-2 TRBV28 few 13 CVSSQGPGGELFF TGTGTCAGCAGTCAAGGCCCGGGCGGGGAGCTGTTTTTT
. TRBJ2-7 TRBV11-2 . 15 CASSPGDSSSYEWYF TGTGCCAGCAGCCCAGGGGATTCAAGCTCCTACGAGTGGTACTTC
. TRBJ2-2 TRBV7-3 medium-sized 12 CASSLYGVELFF TGTGCCAGCAGCTTATACGGGGTGGAGCTGTTTTTT
. TRBJ1-4 TRBV20-1 many 13 CSASGSTNEKLFF TGCAGTGCTAGTGGGTCCACTAATGAAAAACTGTTTTTT
TRBD1 TRBJ1-2 TRBV6-1 medium-sized 15 CASSPEGAREMGYTF TGTGCCAGCAGTCCCGAGGGGGCACGGGAGATGGGCTACACCTTC
. TRBJ2-5 TRBV20-1 many 15 CSARRSIGVSETQYF TGCAGTGCTAGACGCAGTATTGGTGTTTCGGAGACCCAGTACTTC
TRBD1 TRBJ1-6 TRBV6-5 medium-sized 15 CASSYSGQGASPLHF TGTGCCAGCAGTTACTCGGGACAGGGGGCTTCACCCCTCCACTTT
. TRBJ2-3 TRBV12-3/TRBV12-4 . 15 CASCLERQNTDTQYF TGTGCCAGCTGTTTAGAGCGCCAGAACACAGATACGCAGTATTTT
TRBD2 TRBJ2-7 TRBV9 . 15 CASSGSTSGSYEQYF TGTGCCAGCAGCGGAAGCACTAGCGGGAGCTACGAGCAGTACTTC
TRBD2 TRBJ2-3 TRBV5-5 many 16 CASSLEGSGGTDTQYF TGTGCCAGCAGCTTGGAGGGTAGCGGGGGTACAGATACGCAGTATTTT